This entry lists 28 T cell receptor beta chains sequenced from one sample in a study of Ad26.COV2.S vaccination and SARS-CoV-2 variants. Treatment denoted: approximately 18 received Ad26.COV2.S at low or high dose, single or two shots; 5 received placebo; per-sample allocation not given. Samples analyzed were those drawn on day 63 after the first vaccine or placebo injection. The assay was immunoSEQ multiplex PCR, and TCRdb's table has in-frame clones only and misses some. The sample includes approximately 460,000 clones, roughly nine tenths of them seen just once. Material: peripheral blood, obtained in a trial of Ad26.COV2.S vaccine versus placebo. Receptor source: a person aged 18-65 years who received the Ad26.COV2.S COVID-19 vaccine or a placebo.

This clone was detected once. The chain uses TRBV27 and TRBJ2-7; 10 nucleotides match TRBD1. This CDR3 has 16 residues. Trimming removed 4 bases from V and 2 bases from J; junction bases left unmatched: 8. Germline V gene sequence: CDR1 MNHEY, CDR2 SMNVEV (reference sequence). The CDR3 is CASSSSRDRGAYEQYF. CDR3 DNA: TGTGCCAGCAGTTCTAGCCGGGACAGGGGTGCCTACGAGCAGTACTTC.

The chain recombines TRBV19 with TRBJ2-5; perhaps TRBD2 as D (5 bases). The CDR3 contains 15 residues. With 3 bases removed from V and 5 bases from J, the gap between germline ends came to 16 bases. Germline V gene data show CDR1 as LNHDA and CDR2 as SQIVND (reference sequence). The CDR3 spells CASSIGIRSGETQYF. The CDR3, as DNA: TGTGCCAGTAGTATCGGGATACGCTCGGGGGAGACCCAGTACTTC.

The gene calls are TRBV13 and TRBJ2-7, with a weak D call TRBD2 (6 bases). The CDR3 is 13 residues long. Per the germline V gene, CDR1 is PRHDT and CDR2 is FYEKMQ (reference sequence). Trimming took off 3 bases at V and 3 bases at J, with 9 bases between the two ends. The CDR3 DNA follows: TGTGCCAGCAGCTTCGGCGGGAACTACGAGCAGTACTTC. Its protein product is CASSFGGNYEQYF. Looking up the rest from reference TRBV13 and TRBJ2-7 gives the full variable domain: AAGVIQSPRHLIKEKRETATLKCYPIPRHDTVYWYQQGPGQDPQFLISFYEKMQSDKGSIPDRFSAQQFSDYHSELNMSSLELGDSALYFCASSFGGNYEQYFGPGTRLTVT.

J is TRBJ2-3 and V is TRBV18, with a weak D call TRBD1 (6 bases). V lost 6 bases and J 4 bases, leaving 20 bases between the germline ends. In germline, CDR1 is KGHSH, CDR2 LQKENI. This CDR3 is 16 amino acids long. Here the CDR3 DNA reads TGTGCCAGCTCCCCAACTAGAACGGACAGCTCAGATACGCAGTATTTT. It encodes CASSPTRTDSSDTQYF. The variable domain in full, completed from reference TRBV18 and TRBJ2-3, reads NAGVMQNPRHLVRRRGQEARLRCSPMKGHSHVYWYRQLPEEGLKFMVYLQKENIIDESGMPKERFSAEFPKEGPSILRIQQVVRGDSAAYFCASSPTRTDSSDTQYFGPGTRLTVL.

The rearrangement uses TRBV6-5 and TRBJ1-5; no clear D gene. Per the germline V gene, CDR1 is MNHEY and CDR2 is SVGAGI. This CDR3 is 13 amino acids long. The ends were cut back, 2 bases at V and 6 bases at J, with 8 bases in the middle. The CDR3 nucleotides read TGTGCCAGCAGTTACGGGGTAAGTCAGCCCCAGCATTTT. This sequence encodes CASSYGVSQPQHF.

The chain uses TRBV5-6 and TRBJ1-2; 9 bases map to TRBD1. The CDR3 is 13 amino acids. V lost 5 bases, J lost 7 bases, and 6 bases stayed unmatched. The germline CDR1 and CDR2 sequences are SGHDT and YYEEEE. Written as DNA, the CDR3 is TGTGCCAGCAGGCGGACAGGGGCAGGTGGCTACACCTTC. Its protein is CASRRTGAGGYTF.

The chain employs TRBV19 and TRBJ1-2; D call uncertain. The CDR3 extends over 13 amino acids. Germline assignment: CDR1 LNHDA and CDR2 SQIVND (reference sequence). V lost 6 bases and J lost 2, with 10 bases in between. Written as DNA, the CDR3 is TGTGCCAGTAGAGGAGGAGTCAACTATGGCTACACCTTC. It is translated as CASRGGVNYGYTF.

The CDR3 DNA is TGTGCCAGCAGTGGGAACCCACAGGGGAGTGAAACCTACGAGCAGTACTTC. Amino acids: CASSGNPQGSETYEQYF. The chain has TRBV6-1 and TRBJ2-7; TRBD1 matches 7 bases. The CDR3 has 17 residues. The trim removed 4 bases at V and 2 bases at J, leaving 14 bases unmatched. Looked up from germline, CDR1 is MNHNS and CDR2 is SASEGT.

CDR3 sequence: CASSITTGGNSPLHF. CDR3 nucleotide sequence: TGTGCCAGCAGTATAACAACAGGGGGCAATTCACCCCTCCACTTT. The chain uses TRBV2 and TRBJ1-6; 9 positions agree with TRBD1. Losses at the gene ends were 5 bases for V and 7 bases for J; bases not matched to a gene: 6. This CDR3 region has 15 residues. Germline loops: CDR1 SNHLY, CDR2 FYNNEI.

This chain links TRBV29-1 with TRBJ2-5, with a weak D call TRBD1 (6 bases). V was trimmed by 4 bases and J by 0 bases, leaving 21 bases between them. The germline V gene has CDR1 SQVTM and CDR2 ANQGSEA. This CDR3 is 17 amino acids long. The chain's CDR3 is CSVGEGVLPAHQETQYF. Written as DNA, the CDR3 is TGCAGCGTTGGAGAGGGGGTCCTCCCGGCCCACCAAGAGACCCAGTACTTC.

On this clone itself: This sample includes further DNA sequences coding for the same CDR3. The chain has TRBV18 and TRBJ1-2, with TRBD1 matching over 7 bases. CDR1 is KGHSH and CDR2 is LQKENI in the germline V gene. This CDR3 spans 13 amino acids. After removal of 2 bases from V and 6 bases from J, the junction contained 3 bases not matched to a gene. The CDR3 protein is CASSPATGDGYTF. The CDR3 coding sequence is TGTGCCAGCTCACCAGCCACAGGGGATGGCTACACCTTC. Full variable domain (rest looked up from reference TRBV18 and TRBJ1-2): NAGVMQNPRHLVRRRGQEARLRCSPMKGHSHVYWYRQLPEEGLKFMVYLQKENIIDESGMPKERFSAEFPKEGPSILRIQQVVRGDSAAYFCASSPATGDGYTFGSGTRLTVV.

The chain's CDR3 is CASSFVDEQFF. The CDR3 bases are TGTGCCAGCAGTTTTGTCGATGAGCAGTTCTTC. The V gene is TRBV28, the J gene TRBJ2-1; D gene unclear. V was cut by 3 bases and J by 8 bases, with 5 bases left in between. The germline V gene has CDR1 MDHEN and CDR2 SYDVKM. The CDR3 has 11 residues.

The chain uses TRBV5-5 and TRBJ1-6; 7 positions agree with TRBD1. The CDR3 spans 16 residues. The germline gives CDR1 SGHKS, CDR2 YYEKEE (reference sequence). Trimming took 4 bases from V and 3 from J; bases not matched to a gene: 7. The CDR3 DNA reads TGTGCCAGCAGCGCGGAACAGGGGAACTATAATTCACCCCTCCACTTT. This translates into CASSAEQGNYNSPLHF.

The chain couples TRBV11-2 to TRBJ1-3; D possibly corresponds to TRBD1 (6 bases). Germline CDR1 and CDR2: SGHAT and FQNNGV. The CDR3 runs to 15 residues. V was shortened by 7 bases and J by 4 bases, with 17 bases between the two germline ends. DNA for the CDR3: TGTGCCAGCACCAGATACGGGGGCGCAGGAAACACCATATATTTT. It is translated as CASTRYGGAGNTIYF.

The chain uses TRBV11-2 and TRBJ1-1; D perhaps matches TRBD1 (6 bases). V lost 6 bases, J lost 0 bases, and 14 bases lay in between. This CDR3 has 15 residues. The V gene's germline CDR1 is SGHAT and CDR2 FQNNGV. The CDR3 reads CASRFQDRLNTEAFF. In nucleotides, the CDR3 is TGTGCCAGCAGGTTCCAGGACAGATTGAACACTGAAGCTTTCTTT. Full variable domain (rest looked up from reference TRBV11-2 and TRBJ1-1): EAGVAQSPRYKIIEKRQSVAFWCNPISGHATLYWYQQILGQGPKLLIQFQNNGVVDDSQLPKDRFSAERLKGVDSTLKIQPAKLEDSAVYLCASRFQDRLNTEAFFGQGTRLTVV.

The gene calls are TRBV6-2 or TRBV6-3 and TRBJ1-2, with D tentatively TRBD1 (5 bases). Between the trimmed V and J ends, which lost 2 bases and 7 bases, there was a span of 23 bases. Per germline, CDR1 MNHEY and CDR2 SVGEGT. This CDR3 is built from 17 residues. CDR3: CASSYPSGHTRPSGYTF. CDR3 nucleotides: TGTGCCAGCAGTTACCCTAGCGGACACACCAGGCCTTCTGGCTACACCTTC.

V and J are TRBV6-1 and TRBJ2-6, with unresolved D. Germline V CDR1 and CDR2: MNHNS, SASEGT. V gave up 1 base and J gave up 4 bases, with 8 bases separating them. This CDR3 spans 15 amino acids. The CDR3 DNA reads TGTGCCAGCAGTGAAGGGTTTGAGGGGGCCAACGTCCTGACTTTC. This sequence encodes CASSEGFEGANVLTF.

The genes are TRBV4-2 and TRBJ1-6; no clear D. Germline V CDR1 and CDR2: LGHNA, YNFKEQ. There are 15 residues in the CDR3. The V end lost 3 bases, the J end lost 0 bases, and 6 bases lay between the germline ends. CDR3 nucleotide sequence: TGTGCCAGCAGCCAGGGGAGCTCCTATAATTCACCCCTCCACTTT. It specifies CASSQGSSYNSPLHF.

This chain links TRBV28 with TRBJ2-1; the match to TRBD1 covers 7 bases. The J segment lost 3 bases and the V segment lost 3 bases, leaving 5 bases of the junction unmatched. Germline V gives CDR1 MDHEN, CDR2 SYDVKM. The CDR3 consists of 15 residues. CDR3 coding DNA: TGTGCCAGCAGTTTGTGGACAGGAGGCTACAATGAGCAGTTCTTC. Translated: CASSLWTGGYNEQFF.

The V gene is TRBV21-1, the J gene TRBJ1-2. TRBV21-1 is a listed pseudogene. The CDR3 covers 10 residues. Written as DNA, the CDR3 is TGTGCCAGCAGCAACTATGGCTACACCTTC. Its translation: CASSNYGYTF.

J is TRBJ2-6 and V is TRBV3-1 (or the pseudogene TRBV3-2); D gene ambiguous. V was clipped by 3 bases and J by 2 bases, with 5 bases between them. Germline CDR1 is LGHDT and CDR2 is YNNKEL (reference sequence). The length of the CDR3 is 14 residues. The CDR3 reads CASSQVPGANVLTF. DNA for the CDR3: TGTGCCAGCAGCCAGGTTCCTGGGGCCAACGTCCTGACTTTC.

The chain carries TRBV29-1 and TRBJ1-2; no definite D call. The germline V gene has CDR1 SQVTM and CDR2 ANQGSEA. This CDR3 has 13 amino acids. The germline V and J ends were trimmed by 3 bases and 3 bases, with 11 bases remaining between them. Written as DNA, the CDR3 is TGCAGCGTTGATAACCTCTTCGACTATGGCTACACCTTC. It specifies CSVDNLFDYGYTF.

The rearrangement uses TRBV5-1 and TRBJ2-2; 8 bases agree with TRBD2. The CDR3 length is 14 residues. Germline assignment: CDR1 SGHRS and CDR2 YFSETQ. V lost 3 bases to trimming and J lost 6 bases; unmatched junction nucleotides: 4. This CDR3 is CASSSGLVSGELFF. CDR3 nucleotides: TGCGCCAGCAGCTCGGGACTAGTGTCCGGGGAGCTGTTTTTT.

The CDR3 DNA sequence: TGTGCCAGCAGCCTTTGGGGGGCCGAGACCCAGTACTTC. Protein sequence: CASSLWGAETQYF. V gene TRBV7-9 combines with J gene TRBJ2-5; either TRBD1 or TRBD2 may fit D (6 bases each). The CDR3 length is 13 residues. The germline V gene has CDR1 SEHNR and CDR2 FQNEAQ (reference sequence). Trimming removed 5 bases from V and 5 bases from J, with 12 bases in between.

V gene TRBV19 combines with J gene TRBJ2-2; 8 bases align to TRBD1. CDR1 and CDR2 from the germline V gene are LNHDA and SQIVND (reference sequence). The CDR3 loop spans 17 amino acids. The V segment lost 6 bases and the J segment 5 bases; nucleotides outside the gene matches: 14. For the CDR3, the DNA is TGTGCCAGTAGCCCTCTTCTAGGACAGGGAGGAACCGGGGAGCTGTTTTTT. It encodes CASSPLLGQGGTGELFF. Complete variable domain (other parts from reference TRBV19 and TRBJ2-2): DGGITQSPKYLFRKEGQNVTLSCEQNLNHDAMYWYRQDPGQGLRLIYYSQIVNDFQKGDIAEGYSVSREKKESFPLTVTSAQKNPTAFYLCASSPLLGQGGTGELFFGEGSRLTVL.

The CDR3 bases are TGTGCCAGTAGTATCAAGGTGGACACTGAAGCTTTCTTT. Encoded protein: CASSIKVDTEAFF. This chain connects TRBV19 to TRBJ1-1; the D is unclear. CDR1 and CDR2 from the germline V gene are LNHDA and SQIVND (reference sequence). V was pared by 3 bases and J by 3 bases, with 8 bases between. The CDR3 loop spans 13 amino acids.

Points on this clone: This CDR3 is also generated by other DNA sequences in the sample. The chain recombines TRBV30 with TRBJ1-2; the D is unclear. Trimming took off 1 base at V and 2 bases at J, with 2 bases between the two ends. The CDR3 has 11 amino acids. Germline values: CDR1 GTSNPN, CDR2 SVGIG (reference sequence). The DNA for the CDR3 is TGTGCCTGGAGTGCGAACTATGGCTACACCTTC. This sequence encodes CAWSANYGYTF.

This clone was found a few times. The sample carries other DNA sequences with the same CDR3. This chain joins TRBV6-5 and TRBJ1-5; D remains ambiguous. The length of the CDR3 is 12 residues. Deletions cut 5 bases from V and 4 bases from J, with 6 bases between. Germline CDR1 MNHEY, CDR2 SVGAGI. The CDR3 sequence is CASSRPNQPQHF. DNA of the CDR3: TGTGCCAGCAGTCGTCCAAATCAGCCCCAGCATTTT.